This entry concerns a single T cell receptor beta chain. Its antigen is still unknown. It has no much larger one-base neighbor in the sample; base qualities were not kept. The library was produced with the immunoSEQ multiplex PCR assay. For the multiplex PCR, a mixture combining 60 forward primers for TCR Vbeta segments and 13 reverse primers for TCR Jbeta segments was used. The CDR3 region of rearranged TCR beta genes was amplified from genomic DNA with a multiplex PCR assay. The Illumina HiSeq System was used to sequence the amplified TCR beta libraries as 87-base-pair reads. As for the original processing: Across the 500 to 700 repertoires, a later analysis counted about 81 million unique TCR beta chains, roughly 11 million of which were shared by at least two donors. Raw reads were error-corrected and collapsed into unique sequences with a nearest-neighbor algorithm that merged closely related sequences to remove PCR and sequencing errors. V, D and J gene segments were assigned by aligning CDR3 sequences to IMGT reference sequences. Each retained sequence needed at least a six-nucleotide match to both a V gene segment and a J gene segment. Rearrangements were classified as productive when the CDR3 lacked stop codons and remained in frame with V and J, and all other rearrangements were classified as non-productive. CDR3 was defined by IMGT convention, running from the second conserved V-encoded cysteine to the conserved J-encoded phenylalanine. The earlier analysis of some 600 of the donors excluded sequences that lacked an unambiguous match to a single V gene segment. In an earlier analysis of 587 of the donors, a V segment was called functional when productive rearrangements were above 56.7%, and segregating when the standard deviation between donors exceeded 5%. To diagnose cytomegalovirus status from the catalog of TCR beta chain sequences, a statistical classification framework was built. In a later analysis, TCR nucleotide sequences were compared against IMGT/GENE-DB human TR gene sequences so that V and J genes could be assigned. Using the TCRdist pipeline, a later analysis assigned CDR3 sequences along with most-parsimonious VDJ recombination scenarios. In a later analysis, each TCR beta chain was defined by its CDR3 amino acid sequence together with its V-gene family, and reads lacking a unique V-gene family were excluded. A later analysis removed 600 or so highly shared, low-generation-probability nucleotide sequences to deal with suspected cross-contamination and a sequencing artifact. A later analysis calculated a clonal expansion index for each public chain from normalized within-repertoire ranks of inferred template counts. A later analysis computed generation probabilities with a VDJ recombination model fitted to out-of-frame rearrangements, and checked the results against IGoR. Hypergeometric tests were used in a later analysis to score TCR-TCR, TCR-HLA and TCR-CMV co-occurrence, with a repertoire-size bias correction applied to the TCR pairs. False discovery rates were estimated in a later analysis by permuting HLA or CMV assignments 20 times. In a later analysis, co-occurring TCRs were grouped with DBSCAN, and TCRdist sequence similarity was added when clustering was performed within HLA-allele-positive subsets. For co-occurrence clustering, repertoires with fewer than 30,000 or more than 120,000 public chains were excluded, along with a handful of repertoires with anomalous nucleotide sharing. TCRdb carries this immuneACCESS record with in-frame sequences only. Its versions omit some clonotypes, under half of them owing to an unresolved V gene in the studies checked, with the rest unexplained. The V and J calls and clone size were taken over from that table, and D and trimming were inferred from the DNA. Present in this sample are around 150,000 clones, about 61% of which were seen just once. Of the sample, less than 2% falls within the top ten clones.

The cohort comprised fewer than 750 healthy bone marrow donors. Cohort members were all nominally healthy when sampled, although unrecorded immune exposures were likely present. The donor tested CMV seronegative, placing the donor among the 350 to 400 seronegative members of the cohort. A peripheral blood sample was collected from each donor, and TCR beta sequencing was performed on peripheral blood mononuclear cells. The Qiagen DNeasy Blood Extraction Kit was used to extract genomic DNA from the blood cell samples. This sample was included in a study of cytomegalovirus exposure and HLA in healthy donors (dated by TCRdb to between 2016 and 2019). In the study overall: An earlier analysis of roughly 500 of the donors reported 276 Gb of sequence data and around 110 million unique TCR beta sequences obtained from around 170 million T cells. An early release covering some 640 HLA-typed donors comprised about 320 gigabases of sequencing data and around 85 million unique TCR sequences. Among the approximately 400 genotyped donors, approximately 77% belonged to the genetic ancestry cluster associated with self-reported Caucasian donors. The study aimed to test whether signatures of past pathogen exposure could be identified by cataloging public T cell receptors. The study profiled the T cell repertoires of about 640 subjects by immunosequencing and related them to cytomegalovirus serostatus. Besides the first cohort of roughly 700 subjects, a separate validation cohort made up of roughly 120 different subjects was used. To predict cytomegalovirus infection status, the study brought together high-throughput TCR immunosequencing, statistical association of individual TCRs with disease status, and machine learning. A later analysis re-analyzed previously published TCR beta repertoires from approximately 700 donors and added high-resolution HLA genotyping to study TCR occurrence patterns. In the later analysis, no new phenotypic data were used to find candidate immune exposures; instead, reliance was placed on TCR beta sequences and their occurrence across donors. An earlier analysis of several hundred of the donors applied high-throughput TCR beta sequencing to assess whether each TCR beta V gene segment acted as functional or pseudogenic. Alongside the repertoire data, information on donor age, sex, ethnicity and CMV serostatus was compiled. A later genetic analysis used genome-wide SNP genotypes for about 55% of the 666 donors, treating that subset as a discovery cohort. Every discovery cohort repertoire had been produced on one sequencing platform. HLA typing covered class I and class II loci at four-digit resolution. The number of donors typed differed by locus, with roughly 629-640 for A, B, C, DRB1 and DQB1, more than 500 for DQA1, 600 to 610 for DPA1, and under 490 for DPB1. Roughly 5 DR-DQ haplotypes were treated as single units for association and clustering because of strong linkage in the cohort. Among about 410 genotyped donors of the cohort, an average of approximately 240,000 unique TCR beta nucleotide sequences was sequenced per donor, of which 15% to 20% were non-productive. General findings and caveats noted by the study authors: In vitro tests confirmed that a few of the cytomegalovirus-associated TCR beta chains recognize cytomegalovirus antigens. Because some donors lacked HLA typing at each locus, the association tests relied only on the typed subset. Linkage disequilibrium might explain the correlated functional status among segregating V segments, but an unknown experimental factor could not be excluded. In a later analysis, TCR association rates were found to vary across HLA loci, with the most associated TCRs seen for DRB1 alleles and the fewest for HLA-C alleles. Most TCR sequences were observed very rarely across donors, whereas some public TCRs were present in many individuals. A total of 150 to 200 TCR beta chains were listed by the study as associated with cytomegalovirus. Immune exposure information for the cohort was limited to CMV serostatus. The sequencing pipeline was judged likely to have produced a cluster of highly shared sequence variants as a technical artifact. When HLA alleles, especially DR and DQ, strongly co-occurred, TCR associations were difficult to assign to individual alleles. A further reported finding was that TCR beta sequences accurately predicted the HLA-A and HLA-B alleles for most subjects in the first cohort. Because counts were too low, 15 or so rarely observed V segments, including chromosome 9 orphons, were excluded from the earlier analysis of under 650 of the donors. In a later analysis, most CMV-associated TCR beta chains were found to appear HLA-restricted, with HLA associations seemingly driven largely by CMV exposure. This cohort had only TCR beta chains sequenced, and the lack of alpha or paired-chain data limited which features could be detected. A later analysis found that HLA-associated TCR beta chains were more clonally expanded and had lower generation probabilities than equally common non-associated chains. In a later genetic analysis, fewer N-insertions in productive TCRs were reported among donors in an Asian-associated ancestry cluster than the roughly 670-donor mean. An earlier analysis of 587 of the donors showed that most TCR beta V segments appeared in productive rearrangements either about 90% or about 30% of the time, which broadly matched IMGT annotations. A later analysis associated 15,000 or so TCR beta sequences with specific HLA alleles at a false discovery rate of 0.05. The presence/absence analyses assumed that sequencing depth was roughly uniform across donors, and that assumption may not be true. In a later analysis, several top co-occurrence clusters were reported to appear linked to parvovirus B19, influenza, CMV and Epstein-Barr virus. In a later genetic analysis, a missense DCLRE1C variant was associated with V-gene and J-gene trimming of TCR beta chains, and the association was replicated in an independent cohort. Cytomegalovirus status was reported to be diagnosed by the classifier with high specificity and sensitivity in both the original and validation cohorts. The authors suggested that the approach could potentially be extended to other disease states and immunological phenotypes.

The sequence came from a male donor in good health and CMV-seronegative. Sequencing was performed on PBMCs.

CDR3 protein: CASSERIQGGGYTF. The DNA sequence is given as TGTGCCAGCAGTGAAAGAATCCAGGGGGGCGGCTACACCTTC. This chain joins TRBV6-4 to TRBJ1-2, and TRBD1 aligns with 7 junction nucleotides. Based on the germline V gene, the CDR1 and CDR2 sequences are MRHNA and SNTAGT. V lost 3 bases and J lost 8 bases, and the count of bases not matched to a germline gene is 9. Measured from the cysteine to the phenylalanine, the CDR3 is 14 residues long. Solely the CDR3 DNA is kept, with 42 bases framed from the first base.